Following are 27 T cell receptor beta chains from one sample sequenced in a study of human CD8 memory T cell subsets. Production of TCR beta libraries used UMI-labeled 5' RACE as the method. TCRdb reworked the 5' RACE reads into one entry per CDR3 protein, no DNA. The sample has about 10,000 distinct CDR3 sequences. The sample taken for sequencing was CD8+ T cells from PBMCs. The receptors come from a human donor in good health.

J is TRBJ2-7 and V is TRBV19; TCRdb gives TRBD1 as the D gene, but with no DNA this cannot be confirmed. This CDR3 has 14 amino acids. Germline CDR1 is LNHDA and CDR2 is SQIVND (reference sequence). The CDR3 reads CASSRGLSSYEQYF.

The CDR3 protein is CASSVGGTGNYEQYF. The chain uses TRBV9 and TRBJ2-7; the TRBD1 assignment by TCRdb is unverifiable without DNA. CDR1 and CDR2 from the germline V gene are SGDLS and YYNGEE. The CDR3 has 15 residues.

The chain carries TRBV11-2 and TRBJ1-4. CDR1 SGHAT and CDR2 FQNNGV come from the germline V gene. CDR3 length equals 16 residues. The CDR3: CASSLATPVFNEKLFF.

The rearrangement uses TRBV3-1 and TRBJ2-1; TCRdb gives TRBD1 as the D gene, but with no DNA this cannot be confirmed. Germline V CDR1 and CDR2: LGHDT, YNNKEL (reference sequence). The CDR3 is made up of 16 amino acids. CDR3 protein: CASSQGYRGTYNEQFF.

The chain uses TRBV6-1 and TRBJ2-5; without DNA, the TCRdb call of TRBD1 cannot be checked. The length of the CDR3 is 14 residues. From germline, CDR1 is MNHNS and CDR2 SASEGT. The CDR3 loop is CASSSRRTQETQYF.

This chain connects TRBV20-1 to TRBJ2-7; the TRBD2 assignment by TCRdb is unverifiable without DNA. CDR1 DFQATT and CDR2 SNEGSKA come from the germline V gene (reference sequence). CDR3 length equals 13 residues. This CDR3 is CSARGSGSDEQYF.

The chain combines TRBV6-5 with TRBJ2-5; lacking DNA, the TRBD1 call made by TCRdb goes unchecked. Looked up from germline, CDR1 is MNHEY and CDR2 is SVGAGI. The CDR3 runs 13 residues. CDR3 loop: CASTPGGEETQYF.

The V and J genes are TRBV7-9 and TRBJ2-7; the TRBD2 assignment by TCRdb is unverifiable without DNA. This CDR3 comprises 19 residues. Germline V gene sequence: CDR1 SEHNR, CDR2 FQNEAQ (reference sequence). This CDR3 is CASSDSRGTILAGVDEQYF. Together with reference TRBV7-9 and TRBJ2-7, the CDR3 gives the full variable domain: DTGVSQNPRHKITKRGQNVTFRCDPISEHNRLYWYRQTLGQGPEFLTYFQNEAQLEKSRLLSDRFSAERPKGSFSTLEIQRTEQGDSAMYLCASSDSRGTILAGVDEQYFGPGTRLTVT.

This sequence joins TRBV28 and TRBJ1-1. Per germline, CDR1 MDHEN and CDR2 SYDVKM. The CDR3 is 11 residues long. The CDR3 reads CASSDDTEAFF.

The V and J genes are TRBV6-6 and TRBJ2-7; TCRdb reports TRBD1, a call that lacks DNA to check it against. The CDR3 extends over 16 amino acids. The germline V gene has CDR1 MNHNY and CDR2 SVGAGI (reference sequence). CDR3 amino acids: CASSYSSGTPLGEQYF.

The rearrangement uses TRBV14 and TRBJ2-2; TCRdb picks TRBD1, but there is no DNA to check that call. CDR1 is SGHDN and CDR2 is FVKESK in the germline V gene. The CDR3 consists of 13 residues. The CDR3 sequence: CASRGQETGELFF. Combining the CDR3 with reference TRBV14 and TRBJ2-2 gives the whole variable domain EAGVTQFPSHSVIEKGQTVTLRCDPISGHDNLYWYRRVMGKEIKFLLHFVKESKQDESGMPNNRFLAERTGGTYSTLKVQPAELEDSGVYFCASRGQETGELFFGEGSRLTVL.

The V gene is TRBV12-3 or TRBV12-4, the J gene TRBJ2-2; absent DNA, TCRdb's TRBD1 call cannot be checked. There are 14 residues in the CDR3. CDR3: CASSTGFDDGELFF.

This rearrangement joins TRBV11-2 to TRBJ1-5. CDR1 and CDR2 (germline): SGHAT, FQNNGV. The CDR3 runs 14 residues. The CDR3 reads CASSLGHGNQPQHF.

V usage is TRBV20-1 and J usage is TRBJ1-1; as DNA is missing, the TRBD1 call by TCRdb cannot be tested. Germline CDR1 and CDR2: DFQATT and SNEGSKA (reference sequence). This CDR3 region has 13 residues. CDR3 residues: CSAIPEHRLEAFF.

Frequency places this clonotype as medium-sized. The rearrangement joins TRBV24-1 to TRBJ1-5. This CDR3 spans 17 amino acids. Germline V gene data show CDR1 as KGHDR and CDR2 as SFDVKD. The CDR3 reads CATSDLRTELTHQPQHF.

J is TRBJ2-1 and V is TRBV14. Germline assignment: CDR1 SGHDN and CDR2 FVKESK. This CDR3 has 14 residues. CDR3 sequence reads: CASSHVEAYNEQFF.

This sequence joins TRBV19 and TRBJ2-1; TCRdb selects TRBD1, and the lack of DNA leaves this call unchecked. This CDR3 comprises 15 residues. Per the germline V gene, CDR1 is LNHDA and CDR2 is SQIVND (reference sequence). CDR3: CASSSDRGTYNEQFF.

The chain is built from TRBV6-2 or TRBV6-3 and TRBJ1-5. Germline CDR1 is MNHEY and CDR2 is SVGEGT. There are 12 residues in the CDR3. The CDR3 reads CASSYLGQPQHF.

The V gene is TRBV10-2, the J gene TRBJ2-7; TCRdb gives TRBD1 as the D gene, but with no DNA this cannot be confirmed. CDR1 and CDR2 (germline): WSHSY, SAAADI. This CDR3 contains 14 residues. CDR3 protein: CASSERDGPYEQYF.

This sequence joins TRBV6-1 and TRBJ1-2; TCRdb calls TRBD1, which cannot be checked without DNA. This CDR3 spans 14 amino acids. Germline CDR1 is MNHNS and CDR2 is SASEGT. The CDR3 is CASAPEGAIYGYTF.

V and J are TRBV11-2 and TRBJ2-2; TCRdb names TRBD1, which stays unverified in the absence of DNA. Germline V gene data show CDR1 as SGHAT and CDR2 as FQNNGV. The CDR3 covers 17 residues. CDR3 amino acids: CATHEAPGQGDTGELFF.

The gene calls are TRBV2 and TRBJ2-3; TCRdb calls TRBD2, which cannot be checked without DNA. Germline CDR1 SNHLY, CDR2 FYNNEI. The CDR3 is 15 residues long. This chain's CDR3 is CASSRRGRGTDTQYF.

This rearrangement joins TRBV11-2 to TRBJ1-3; TCRdb selects TRBD1, and the lack of DNA leaves this call unchecked. Germline CDR1 reads SGHAT; CDR2 reads FQNNGV. The CDR3 runs to 15 residues. This CDR3 reads CASSLAGQGANTIYF.

V gene TRBV28 combines with J gene TRBJ1-6. The CDR3 is 15 residues long. Germline loops: CDR1 MDHEN, CDR2 SYDVKM. The CDR3 protein is CASRAYLSNNSPLHF.

This chain joins TRBV13 and TRBJ1-1. The germline CDR1 and CDR2 sequences are PRHDT and FYEKMQ (reference sequence). The CDR3 totals 15 residues. The CDR3 region is CASSARDRGVTEAFF.

The genes are TRBV2 and TRBJ2-1; TCRdb outputs TRBD1, but without DNA this stays unchecked. In germline, CDR1 is SNHLY, CDR2 FYNNEI. CDR3 length equals 14 residues. CDR3 amino acids: CASPRGGSDNEQFF.

This chain uses TRBV3-1 with TRBJ2-2; TCRdb designates TRBD1, a call that cannot be tested without DNA. There are 15 residues in the CDR3. The germline CDR1 and CDR2 sequences are LGHDT and YNNKEL (reference sequence). The CDR3 region is CASRGQGSNTGELFF.